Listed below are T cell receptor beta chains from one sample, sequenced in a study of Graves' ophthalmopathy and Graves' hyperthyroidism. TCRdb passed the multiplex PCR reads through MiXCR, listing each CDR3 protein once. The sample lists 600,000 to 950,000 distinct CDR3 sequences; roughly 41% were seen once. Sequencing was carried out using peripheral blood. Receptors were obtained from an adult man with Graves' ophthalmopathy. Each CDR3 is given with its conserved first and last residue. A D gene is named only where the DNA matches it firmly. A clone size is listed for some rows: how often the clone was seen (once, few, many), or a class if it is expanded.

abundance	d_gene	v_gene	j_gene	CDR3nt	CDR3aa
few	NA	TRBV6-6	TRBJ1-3	TGTGCCAGCAGTTACTTGGGGACCGGAAACACCATATATTTT	CASSYLGTGNTIYF
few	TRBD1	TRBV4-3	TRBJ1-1	TGCGCCAGCAGTTTGTATCCGGGACAGGCGAAGGGAACTGAAGCTTTCTTT	CASSLYPGQAKGTEAFF
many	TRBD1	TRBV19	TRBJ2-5	TGTGACCAGGACAGGGAGACCCAGTACTTC	CDQDRETQYF
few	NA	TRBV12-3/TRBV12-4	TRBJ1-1	TGTGCCAGCAGTTCATCAACGGAGAACACTGAAGCTTTCTTT	CASSSSTENTEAFF
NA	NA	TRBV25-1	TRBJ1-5	TGTGCCAGCAGTGCCCTCCGGGGGGTTTCCGACGAGCATTTT	CASSALRGVSDEHF
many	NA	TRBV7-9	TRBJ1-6	TGTGCCAGCAGCTTAGCAGGGGATTCACCCCTCCACTTT	CASSLAGDSPLHF
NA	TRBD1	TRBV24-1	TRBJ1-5	TGTGCCAGCAGGCCCGGGACAGGGTACAATCAGCCCCAGCATTTT	CASRPGTGYNQPQHF
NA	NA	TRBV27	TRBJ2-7	TGTGCCAGCAGTTTTGGTGCATTCGACGAGCAGTACTTC	CASSFGAFDEQYF
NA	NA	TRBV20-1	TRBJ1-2	TGCAGTGCTAGGGATCCAAACCGGGACGGTTTCTCTTTC	CSARDPNRDGFSF
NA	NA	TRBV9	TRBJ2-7	TGTGCCAGCAGCGCCCAGGGGGGGCGGTCCTACGAGCAGTACTTC	CASSAQGGRSYEQYF
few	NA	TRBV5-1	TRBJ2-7	TGCGCCAGCAGCTCATCCTTTGGTGGGGTCGAGCAGTACTTC	CASSSSFGGVEQYF
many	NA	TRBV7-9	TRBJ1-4	TGTGCCAGCAGCTTACTGCGTCCAACCCTCTATGAAAAACTGTTTTTT	CASSLLRPTLYEKLFF
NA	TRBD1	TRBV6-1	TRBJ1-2	TGTGCCAGCAGACGGACAGGGGACGGCTACACCTTC	CASRRTGDGYTF
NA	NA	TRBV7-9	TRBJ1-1	TGTGCCAGCAGCTTATTGGGAATGGGACGGAACACTGAAGCTTTCTTT	CASSLLGMGRNTEAFF
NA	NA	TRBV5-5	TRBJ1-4	TGTGCCAGCAGACCCCGTGGGGGCGGTGAAAAACTGTTTTTT	CASRPRGGGEKLFF
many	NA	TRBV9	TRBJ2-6	TGTGCCAGCAGCGTCGGCAGGGGAGGGGCCAACGTCCTGACTTTC	CASSVGRGGANVLTF
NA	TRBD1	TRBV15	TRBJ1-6	TGTGCCACCAGCAGAGACCCGGGACAGGATAATTCACCCCTCCACTTT	CATSRDPGQDNSPLHF
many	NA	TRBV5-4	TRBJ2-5	TGTGCCAGCAGCTTGGATACCAGTGAGACCCAGTACTTC	CASSLDTSETQYF
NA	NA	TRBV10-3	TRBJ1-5	TGTGCCAGCAGTTACCCGGAAGGGCAAAATCAGCCCCAGCATTTT	CASSYPEGQNQPQHF
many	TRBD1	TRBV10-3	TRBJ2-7	TGTGCCATCAGTGACCGGGACAGTGGACTCTACGAGCAGTACTTC	CAISDRDSGLYEQYF
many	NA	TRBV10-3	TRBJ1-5	TGTGCCATCAGTGAAAGGGTGGGTAGCAATCAGCCCCAGCATTTT	CAISERVGSNQPQHF
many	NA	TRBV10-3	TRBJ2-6	TGTGCCATCACCCAAGGACAGTCTGGGGCCAACGTCCTGACTTTC	CAITQGQSGANVLTF
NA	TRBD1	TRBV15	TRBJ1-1	TGTGCCAGCAGGACAGGAGGTCCACTCTATGAAGCTTTCTTT	CASRTGGPLYEAFF
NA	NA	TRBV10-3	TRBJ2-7	TGTGCCAGCAGTTACTTAAACTACCGCTCCTACGAGCAGTACTTC	CASSYLNYRSYEQYF
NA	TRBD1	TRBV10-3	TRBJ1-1	TGTGCCAGCATCATTCATCCGTACAGGGGAGAGGCCACTGAAGCTTTCTTT	CASIIHPYRGEATEAFF
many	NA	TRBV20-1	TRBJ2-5	TGCAGTGCTAGCCCCGCAGGGACGGGCGAGACCCAGTACTTC	CSASPAGTGETQYF
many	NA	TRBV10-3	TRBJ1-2	TGTGCCATCAGTGAGCCGACAGGACTTATCTTC	CAISEPTGLIF
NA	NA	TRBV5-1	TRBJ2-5	TGCGCCAGCAGCTTGGGGTTTGACCCGCCGACCCAGTACTTC	CASSLGFDPPTQYF
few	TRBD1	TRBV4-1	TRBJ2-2	TGCGCCAGCAGCCAAGAACAGGGGGCGAACACCGGGGAGCTGTTTTTT	CASSQEQGANTGELFF